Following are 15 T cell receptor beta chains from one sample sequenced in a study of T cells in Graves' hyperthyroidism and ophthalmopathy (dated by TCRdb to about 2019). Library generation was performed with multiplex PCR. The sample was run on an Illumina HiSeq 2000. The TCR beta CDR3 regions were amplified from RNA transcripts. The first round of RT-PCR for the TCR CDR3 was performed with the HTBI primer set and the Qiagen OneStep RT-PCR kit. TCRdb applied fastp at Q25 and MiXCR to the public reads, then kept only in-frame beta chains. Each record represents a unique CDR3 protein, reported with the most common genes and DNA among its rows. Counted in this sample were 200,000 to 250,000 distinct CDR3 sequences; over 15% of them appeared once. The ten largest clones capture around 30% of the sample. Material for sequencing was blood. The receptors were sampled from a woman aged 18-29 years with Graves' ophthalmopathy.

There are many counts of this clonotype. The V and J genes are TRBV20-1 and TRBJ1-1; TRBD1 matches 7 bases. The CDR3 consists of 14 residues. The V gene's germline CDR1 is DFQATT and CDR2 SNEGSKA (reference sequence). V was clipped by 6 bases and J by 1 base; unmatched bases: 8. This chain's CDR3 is CSAEPGQRNTEAFF. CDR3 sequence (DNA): TGCAGTGCAGAACCGGGACAGAGGAACACTGAAGCTTTCTTT.

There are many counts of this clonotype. CDR3: CASSPAGQGTYEQYF. The DNA of the CDR3 is TGCGCCAGCAGCCCGGCGGGACAGGGAACCTACGAGCAGTACTTC. The chain recombines TRBV4-1 with TRBJ2-7; 9 bases match TRBD1. V lost 4 bases to trimming and J lost 2 bases; unmatched junction nucleotides: 6. This CDR3 has 15 amino acids. Per the germline V gene, CDR1 is MGHRA and CDR2 is YSYEKL.

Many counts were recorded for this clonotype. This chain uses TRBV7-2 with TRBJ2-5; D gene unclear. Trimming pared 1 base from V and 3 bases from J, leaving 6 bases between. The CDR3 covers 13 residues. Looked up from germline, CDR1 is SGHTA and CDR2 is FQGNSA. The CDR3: CASSLGLKETQYF. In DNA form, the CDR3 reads TGTGCCAGCAGCTTAGGCCTAAAAGAGACCCAGTACTTC.

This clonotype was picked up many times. The chain's CDR3 is CASGISDSSYEQYF. CDR3 coding DNA: TGTGCTAGTGGAATATCGGACAGTTCCTACGAGCAGTACTTC. The chain couples TRBV12-5 to TRBJ2-7; maybe TRBD1 (6 bases). The V end was cut by 6 bases, the J end by 1 base, with 13 bases between. This CDR3 region has 14 residues. CDR1 LGHNT and CDR2 FRNRAP come from the germline V gene.

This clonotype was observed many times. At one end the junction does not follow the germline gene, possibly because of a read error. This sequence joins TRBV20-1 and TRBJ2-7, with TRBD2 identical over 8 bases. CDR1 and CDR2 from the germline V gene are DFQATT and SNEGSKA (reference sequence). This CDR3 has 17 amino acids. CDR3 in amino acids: CSARVPKPGLVKEEQYF. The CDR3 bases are TGCAGTGCGAGAGTCCCCAAGCCGGGACTAGTAAAGGAGGAGCAGTACTTC.

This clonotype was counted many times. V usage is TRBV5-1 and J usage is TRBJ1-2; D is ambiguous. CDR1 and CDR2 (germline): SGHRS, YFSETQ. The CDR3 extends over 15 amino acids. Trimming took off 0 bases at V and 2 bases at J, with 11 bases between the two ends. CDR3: CASSLGRIENYGYTF. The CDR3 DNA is TGCGCCAGCAGCTTGGGTCGGATAGAAAACTATGGCTACACCTTC. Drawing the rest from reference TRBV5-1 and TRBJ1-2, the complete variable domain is KAGVTQTPRYLIKTRGQQVTLSCSPISGHRSVSWYQQTPGQGLQFLFEYFSETQRNKGNFPGRFSGRQFSNSRSEMNVSTLELGDSALYLCASSLGRIENYGYTFGSGTRLTVV.

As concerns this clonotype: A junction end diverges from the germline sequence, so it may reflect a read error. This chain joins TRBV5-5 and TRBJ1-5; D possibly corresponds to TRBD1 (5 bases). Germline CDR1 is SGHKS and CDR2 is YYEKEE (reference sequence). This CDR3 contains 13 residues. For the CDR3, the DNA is TGTGCCCGCAGCGGGGGGGGCAATCAGCCCCAGCATTTT. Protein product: CARSGGGNQPQHF.

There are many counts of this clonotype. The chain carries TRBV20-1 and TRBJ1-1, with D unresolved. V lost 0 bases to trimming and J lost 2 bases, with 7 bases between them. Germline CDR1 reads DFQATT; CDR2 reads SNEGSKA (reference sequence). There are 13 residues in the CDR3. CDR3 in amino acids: CSARDHVNTEAFF. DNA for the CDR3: TGCAGTGCTAGAGATCATGTAAACACTGAAGCTTTCTTT.

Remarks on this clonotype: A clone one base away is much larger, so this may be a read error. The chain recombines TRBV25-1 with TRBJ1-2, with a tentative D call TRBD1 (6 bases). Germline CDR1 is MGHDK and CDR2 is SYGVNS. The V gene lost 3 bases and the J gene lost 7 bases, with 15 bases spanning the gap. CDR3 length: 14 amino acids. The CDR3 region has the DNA TGTGCCAGCAGTGATTGGGGGCGCGGGTGTGGCTACACCTTC. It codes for CASSDWGRGCGYTF.

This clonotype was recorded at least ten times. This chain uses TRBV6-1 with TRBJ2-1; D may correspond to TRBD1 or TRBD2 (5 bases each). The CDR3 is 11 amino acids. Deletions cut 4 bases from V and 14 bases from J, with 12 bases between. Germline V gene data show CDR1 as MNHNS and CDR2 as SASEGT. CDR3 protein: CASSGDQREFF. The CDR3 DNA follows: TGTGCCAGCAGTGGGGACCAAAGGGAGTTCTTC.

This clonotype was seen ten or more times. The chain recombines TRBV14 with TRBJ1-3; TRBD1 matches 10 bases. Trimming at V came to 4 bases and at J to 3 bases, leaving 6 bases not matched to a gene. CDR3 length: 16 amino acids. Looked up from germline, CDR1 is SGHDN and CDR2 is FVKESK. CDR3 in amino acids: CASSPLDRGFGNTIYF. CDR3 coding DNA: TGTGCCAGCAGCCCTCTGGACAGGGGGTTTGGAAACACCATATATTTT.

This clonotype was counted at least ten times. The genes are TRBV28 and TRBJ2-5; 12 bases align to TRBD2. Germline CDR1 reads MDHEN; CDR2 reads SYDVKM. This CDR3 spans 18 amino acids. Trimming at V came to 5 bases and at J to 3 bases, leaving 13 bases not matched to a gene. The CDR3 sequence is CASSRTTLTSGGKETQYF. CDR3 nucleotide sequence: TGTGCCAGCAGTCGTACTACACTGACTAGCGGGGGAAAAGAGACCCAGTACTTC.

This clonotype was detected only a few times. CDR3 amino acids: CASSKGLAGGNNEQFF. Written as DNA, the CDR3 is TGTGCCAGTAGTAAGGGACTAGCGGGAGGGAACAATGAGCAGTTCTTC. The chain links TRBV19 to TRBJ2-1; 16 bases agree with TRBD2. The CDR3 contains 16 residues. Germline loops: CDR1 LNHDA, CDR2 SQIVND (reference sequence). J gave up 5 bases and V 4 bases, and 2 bases lay outside the gene matches.

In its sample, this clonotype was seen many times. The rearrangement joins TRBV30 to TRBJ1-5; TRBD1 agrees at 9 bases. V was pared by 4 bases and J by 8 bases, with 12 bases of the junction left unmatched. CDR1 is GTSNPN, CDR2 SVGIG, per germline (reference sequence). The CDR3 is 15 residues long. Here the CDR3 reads CAWTPWGTGHKPQHF. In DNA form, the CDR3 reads TGTGCCTGGACCCCGTGGGGGACAGGGCATAAGCCCCAGCATTTT. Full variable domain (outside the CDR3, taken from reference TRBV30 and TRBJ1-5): SQTIHQWPATLVQPVGSPLSLECTVEGTSNPNLYWYRQAAGRGLQLLFYSVGIGQISSEVPQNLSASRPQDRQFILSSKKLLLSDSGFYLCAWTPWGTGHKPQHFGDGTRLSIL.

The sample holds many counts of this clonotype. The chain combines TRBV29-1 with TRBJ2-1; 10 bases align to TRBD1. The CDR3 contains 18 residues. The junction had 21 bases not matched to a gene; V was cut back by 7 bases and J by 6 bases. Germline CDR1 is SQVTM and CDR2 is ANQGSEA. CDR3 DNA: TGCAGCGCTTCCCCCCGGGACAGGGGTGAACTGTGGACCAATGAGCAGTTCTTC. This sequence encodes CSASPRDRGELWTNEQFF.